The T cell receptor beta chain under discussion was sequenced for a study of CD8+ T cells in alopecia areata. Across the study: The drug, oral tofacitinib, was given to treated patients at 5 to 10 mg twice daily. Percent of scalp involved defined treated patients' severity scores.

Isolated RNA was reverse transcribed into cDNA used as the sequencing template. Sequencing used immunoSEQ multiplex PCR; TCRdb keeps in-frame clones, though not all of them. The data show 150,000 to 200,000 clones, approximately 61% seen once. The study, taken as a whole, reports: It was observed that many expanded lesional clones persisted in scalp and blood during tofacitinib. Lesional scalp, notably in alopecia totalis/universalis, had clonality above that of normal scalp.

Treatment noted: oral pan-JAK inhibitor, 5-10 mg twice daily. V was clipped by 4 bases and J by 11 bases, with 12 bases between them. The CDR3 is 11 amino acids. The germline V gene encodes CDR1 SQVTM and CDR2 ANQGSEA. Points on this clone: Its antigen is unidentified.

The chain recombines TRBV29-1 with TRBJ2-1; D call uncertain. Source: CD4+ T cells sorted from blood, taken at week 24, from a patient treated with tofacitinib. The sequence derives from a human donor with alopecia areata. CDR3 amino acids: CSVVPSLQQFF. The CDR3 coding sequence is TGCAGCGTTGTCCCATCCCTGCAGCAGTTCTTC.